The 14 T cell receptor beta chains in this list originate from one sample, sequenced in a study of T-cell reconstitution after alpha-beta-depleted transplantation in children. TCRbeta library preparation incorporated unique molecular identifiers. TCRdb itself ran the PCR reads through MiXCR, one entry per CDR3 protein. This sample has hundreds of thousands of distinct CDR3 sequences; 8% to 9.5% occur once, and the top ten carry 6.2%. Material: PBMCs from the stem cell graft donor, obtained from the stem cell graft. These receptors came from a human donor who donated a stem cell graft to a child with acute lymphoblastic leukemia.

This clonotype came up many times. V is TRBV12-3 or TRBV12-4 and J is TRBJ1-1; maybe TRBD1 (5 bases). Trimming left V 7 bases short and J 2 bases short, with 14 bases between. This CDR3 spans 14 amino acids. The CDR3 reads CASTRNGANTEAFF. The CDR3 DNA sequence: TGTGCCAGCACCCGGAACGGGGCTAACACTGAAGCTTTCTTT.

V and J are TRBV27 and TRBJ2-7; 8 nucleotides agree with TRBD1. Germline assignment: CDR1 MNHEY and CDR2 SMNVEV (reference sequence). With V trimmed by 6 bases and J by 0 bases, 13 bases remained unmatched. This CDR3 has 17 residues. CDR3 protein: CASRRRGPKGISYEQYF. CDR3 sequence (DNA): TGTGCCAGCAGGCGCAGGGGGCCCAAGGGAATCTCCTACGAGCAGTACTTC.

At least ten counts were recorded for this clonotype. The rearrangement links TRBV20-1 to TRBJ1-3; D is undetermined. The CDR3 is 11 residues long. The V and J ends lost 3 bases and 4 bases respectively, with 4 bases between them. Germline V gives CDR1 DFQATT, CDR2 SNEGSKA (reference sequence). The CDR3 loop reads CSASLGNTIYF. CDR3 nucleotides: TGCAGTGCTAGCCTCGGAAACACCATATATTTT.

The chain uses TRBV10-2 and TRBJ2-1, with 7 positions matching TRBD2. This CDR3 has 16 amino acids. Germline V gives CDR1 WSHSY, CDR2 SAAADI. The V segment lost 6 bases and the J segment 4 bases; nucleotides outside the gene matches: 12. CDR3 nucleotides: TGCGCCAGCAGGGGTCTCCGGGACTACCGGTACAATGAGCAGTTCTTC. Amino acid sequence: CASRGLRDYRYNEQFF.

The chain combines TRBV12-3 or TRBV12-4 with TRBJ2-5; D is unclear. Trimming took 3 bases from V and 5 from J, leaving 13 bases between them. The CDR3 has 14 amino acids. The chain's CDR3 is CASSLFLSGETQYF. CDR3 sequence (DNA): TGTGCCAGCAGTTTGTTTCTATCCGGGGAGACCCAGTACTTC.

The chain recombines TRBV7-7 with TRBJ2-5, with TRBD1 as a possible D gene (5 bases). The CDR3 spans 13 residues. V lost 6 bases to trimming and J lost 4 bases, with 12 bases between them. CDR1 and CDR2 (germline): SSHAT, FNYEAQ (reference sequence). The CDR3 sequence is CASSSGFRETQYF. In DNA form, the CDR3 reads TGTGCCAGCAGTTCAGGGTTTAGAGAGACCCAGTACTTC.

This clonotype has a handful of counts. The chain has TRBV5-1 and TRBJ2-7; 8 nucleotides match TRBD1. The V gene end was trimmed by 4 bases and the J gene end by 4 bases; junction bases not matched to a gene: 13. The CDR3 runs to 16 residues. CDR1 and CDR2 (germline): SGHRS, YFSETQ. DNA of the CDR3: TGCGCCAGCAGCGTCGCAGGGGGCGGATTATTTTACGAGCAGTACTTC. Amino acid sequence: CASSVAGGGLFYEQYF.

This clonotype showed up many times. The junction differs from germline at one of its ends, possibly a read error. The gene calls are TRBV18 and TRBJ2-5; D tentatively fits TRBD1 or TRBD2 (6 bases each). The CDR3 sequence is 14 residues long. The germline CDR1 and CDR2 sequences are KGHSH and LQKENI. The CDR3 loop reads CASSPQGLAETQYF. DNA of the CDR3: TGTGCCAGCTCGCCACAGGGACTGGCTGAGACCCAGTACTTC.

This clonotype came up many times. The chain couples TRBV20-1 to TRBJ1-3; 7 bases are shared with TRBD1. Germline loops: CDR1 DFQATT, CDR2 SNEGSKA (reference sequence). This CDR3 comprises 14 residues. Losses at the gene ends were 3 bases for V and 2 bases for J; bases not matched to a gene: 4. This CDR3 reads CSASIGTAGNTIYF. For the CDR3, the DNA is TGCAGTGCTAGTATCGGGACAGCTGGAAACACCATATATTTT.

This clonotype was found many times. The CDR3 region is CASSLGLAGVNTQYF. As DNA, the CDR3 is TGTGCCAGCAGCTTGGGACTAGCGGGGGTAAATACGCAGTATTTT. V gene TRBV5-6 combines with J gene TRBJ2-3; 12 bases line up with TRBD2. The CDR3 contains 15 residues. The junction had 3 bases not matched to a gene; V was cut back by 0 bases and J by 7 bases. The germline CDR1 and CDR2 sequences are SGHDT and YYEEEE. Based on the CDR3 plus reference TRBV5-6 and TRBJ2-3, the full variable domain is DAGVTQSPTHLIKTRGQQVTLRCSPKSGHDTVSWYQQALGQGPQFIFQYYEEEERQRGNFPDRFSGHQFPNYSSELNVNALLLGDSALYLCASSLGLAGVNTQYFGPGTRLTVL.

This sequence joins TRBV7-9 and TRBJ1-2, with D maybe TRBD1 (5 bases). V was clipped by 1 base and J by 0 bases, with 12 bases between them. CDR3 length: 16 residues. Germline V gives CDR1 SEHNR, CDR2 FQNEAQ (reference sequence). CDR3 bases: TGTGCCAGCAGCTTAGGGACCGGGACGGCTAACTATGGCTACACCTTC. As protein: CASSLGTGTANYGYTF.

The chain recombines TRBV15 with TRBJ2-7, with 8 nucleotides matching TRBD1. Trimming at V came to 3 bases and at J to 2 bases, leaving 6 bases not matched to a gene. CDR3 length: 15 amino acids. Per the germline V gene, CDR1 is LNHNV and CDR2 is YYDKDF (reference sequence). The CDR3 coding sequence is TGTGCCACCAGCAGCACAAGACAGGGGCCCTACGAGCAGTACTTC. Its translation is CATSSTRQGPYEQYF.

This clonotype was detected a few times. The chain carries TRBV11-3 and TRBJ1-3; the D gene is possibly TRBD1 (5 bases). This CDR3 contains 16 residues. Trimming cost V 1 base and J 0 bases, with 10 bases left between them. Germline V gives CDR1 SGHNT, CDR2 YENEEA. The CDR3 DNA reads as TGTGCCAGCAGCTTAGGGGGGACGGACTCTGGAAACACCATATATTTT. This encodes CASSLGGTDSGNTIYF.

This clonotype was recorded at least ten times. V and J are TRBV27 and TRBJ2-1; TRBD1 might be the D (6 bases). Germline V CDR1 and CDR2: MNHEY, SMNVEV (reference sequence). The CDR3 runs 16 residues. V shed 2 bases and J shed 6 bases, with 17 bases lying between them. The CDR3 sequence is CASSLLAGAESNEQFF. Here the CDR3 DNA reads TGTGCCAGCAGTTTACTCGCAGGGGCGGAATCCAATGAGCAGTTCTTC.